This passage covers 18 T cell receptor beta chains from one sample sequenced in a study of T cell responses to AZD1222 COVID-19 vaccine. Method: immunoSEQ multiplex PCR; TCRdb's copy keeps in-frame clones and lacks some. The table has 130,000 to 150,000 clones, more than 75% seen once. The input for sequencing was peripheral blood, taken 28 days after the second AZD1222 dose. The receptor source for this set is an adult who received the AZD1222 COVID-19 vaccine.

The chain recombines TRBV7-3 with TRBJ1-2, with D hard to call. Trimming took off 1 base at V and 6 bases at J, with 15 bases between the two ends. Germline loops: CDR1 SGHTA, CDR2 FQGTGA. This CDR3 is 15 amino acids long. The CDR3 region has the DNA TGTGCCAGCAGCTTAAACGAAGGGAGCTATGATGGCTACACCTTC. Translation: CASSLNEGSYDGYTF. Looking up the rest from reference TRBV7-3 and TRBJ1-2 gives the full variable domain: GAGVSQTPSNKVTEKGKYVELRCDPISGHTALYWYRQSLGQGPEFLIYFQGTGAADDSGLPNDRFFAVRPEGSVSTLKIQRTERGDSAVYLCASSLNEGSYDGYTFGSGTRLTVV.

The table lists this clone with a count of one. The V call is TRBV19, the J call TRBJ2-1, with TRBD2 matching 7 bases. Per germline, CDR1 LNHDA and CDR2 SQIVND (reference sequence). V shed 6 bases, J shed 8 bases, and the junction held 19 bases outside the gene matches. The CDR3 totals 17 residues. The CDR3 DNA follows: TGTGCCAGTAGAAGTCAATCCTCGGGGGGAGGGACCCATGAGCAGTTCTTC. Its translation: CASRSQSSGGGTHEQFF.

The rearrangement uses TRBV5-4 and TRBJ1-4; the match to TRBD1 covers 9 bases. Germline V gene data show CDR1 as SGHNT and CDR2 as YYREEE (reference sequence). This CDR3 has 16 amino acids. Unmatched junction bases numbered 16, after V lost 10 bases and J lost 6 bases. CDR3: CAVGKGQGMGDEKLFF. In DNA, the CDR3 is TGTGCCGTTGGGAAGGGACAGGGTATGGGAGATGAAAAACTGTTTTTT.

This clone occurred once. The V and J genes are TRBV2 and TRBJ1-1, with unresolved D. Germline loops: CDR1 SNHLY, CDR2 FYNNEI. This CDR3 spans 13 amino acids. The V end was cut by 6 bases, the J end by 2 bases, with 10 bases between. CDR3 coding DNA: TGTGCCAGCAGACCATTGACCAACACTGAAGCTTTCTTT. Its protein product is CASRPLTNTEAFF.

The rearrangement uses TRBV10-3 and TRBJ2-4; TRBD1 aligns across 8 bases. Germline CDR1 ENHRY, CDR2 SYGVKD. Unmatched junction bases numbered 11, after V lost 0 bases and J lost 7 bases. The CDR3 is made up of 17 amino acids. The CDR3 spells CAISESKAAQGANIQYF. In nucleotides, the CDR3 is TGTGCCATCAGTGAGTCTAAGGCAGCCCAGGGGGCTAACATTCAGTACTTC.

On this clone itself: Other DNA sequences from this sample encode an identical CDR3 as well. The V call is TRBV29-1, the J call TRBJ1-1; D gene uncertain. The CDR3 totals 11 residues. Trimming took off 5 bases at V and 1 base at J, with 5 bases between the two ends. CDR1 is SQVTM, CDR2 ANQGSEA, per germline. CDR3: CSVSRNTEAFF. The DNA of the CDR3 is TGCAGCGTTTCGAGGAACACTGAAGCTTTCTTT.

V and J are TRBV30 and TRBJ1-1; D ambiguous. Germline CDR1 GTSNPN, CDR2 SVGIG (reference sequence). Trimming took off 5 bases at V and 8 bases at J, with 15 bases between the two ends. The CDR3 totals 12 residues. CDR3 sequence reads: CAWGVSLGEAFF. The CDR3 DNA follows: TGTGCCTGGGGAGTCTCTTTGGGGGAAGCTTTCTTT.

The CDR3 nucleotides read TGTGCCAGCAGTGAATTAAAGCAGGGGGCTTTTTTTCATGGCTACACCTTC. It codes for CASSELKQGAFFHGYTF. The V call is TRBV25-1, the J call TRBJ1-2, with TRBD1 matching over 8 bases. The V gene end was trimmed by 1 base and the J gene end by 6 bases; junction bases not matched to a gene: 13. Germline V gene data show CDR1 as MGHDK and CDR2 as SYGVNS. This CDR3 spans 17 amino acids.

Only one count was recorded for this clone. The CDR3 is CASRPTGDDYGYTF. The CDR3 coding sequence is TGCGCCAGCAGGCCGACAGGGGATGACTATGGCTACACCTTC. This sequence joins TRBV5-1 and TRBJ1-2, with 8 positions matching TRBD1. After removal of 5 bases from V and 3 bases from J, the junction contained 6 bases not matched to a gene. Germline CDR1 SGHRS, CDR2 YFSETQ. This CDR3 is built from 14 residues.

This chain uses TRBV29-1 with TRBJ2-5; D possibly corresponds to TRBD1 (7 bases). Germline CDR1 SQVTM, CDR2 ANQGSEA. This CDR3 comprises 12 residues. Trimming cost V 6 bases and J 5 bases, with 13 bases left between them. The DNA of the CDR3 is TGCAGCGTCGGGGACAGCGGGGAGACCCAGTACTTC. Encoded protein: CSVGDSGETQYF.

The V call is TRBV5-1, the J call TRBJ1-5, with 10 bases identical to TRBD1. Germline trimming cut 0 bases from V and 7 bases from J; bases unmatched to any gene: 4. Germline lookup yields CDR1 SGHRS and CDR2 YFSETQ. The CDR3 runs 15 residues. CDR3 residues: CASSLAGTGEQPQHF. The CDR3 bases are TGCGCCAGCAGCTTGGCGGGGACAGGGGAACAGCCCCAGCATTTT.

The chain joins TRBV19 to TRBJ1-1; 9 nucleotides line up with TRBD1. Germline values: CDR1 LNHDA, CDR2 SQIVND (reference sequence). Trimming took 5 bases from V and 7 from J; bases not matched to a gene: 11. This CDR3 region has 15 residues. The CDR3 DNA is TGTGCCAGTAGTTTGCCGGGACAGGGTATCGATGAAGCTTTCTTT. Its protein product is CASSLPGQGIDEAFF.

This chain links TRBV15 with TRBJ1-5, with D possibly TRBD1 on 6 matching bases. CDR3 length: 15 amino acids. CDR1 is LNHNV, CDR2 YYDKDF, per germline (reference sequence). The V and J ends lost 8 bases and 5 bases respectively, with 19 bases between them. CDR3 in amino acids: CATRTRDNKDQPQHF. DNA of the CDR3: TGTGCCACCCGCACCCGGGACAATAAGGATCAGCCCCAGCATTTT.

The chain recombines TRBV5-6 with TRBJ1-1, with 7 bases that match TRBD1. CDR3 length equals 16 residues. Germline CDR1 SGHDT, CDR2 YYEEEE. With 0 bases clipped from V and 5 bases from J, the junction kept 10 bases outside the gene matches. The CDR3 DNA sequence: TGTGCCAGCAGCTTGGGCCACAGGGGAACGGGAACTGAAGCTTTCTTT. Protein: CASSLGHRGTGTEAFF.

The chain is built from TRBV5-6 and TRBJ2-7, with 10 bases aligning to TRBD2. V was clipped by 3 bases and J by 5 bases; unmatched bases: 11. CDR1 and CDR2 from the germline V gene are SGHDT and YYEEEE. There are 16 residues in the CDR3. The CDR3 sequence: CASSWGGAGGRDEQYF. In DNA, the CDR3 is TGTGCCAGCAGCTGGGGAGGAGCGGGAGGGCGGGACGAGCAGTACTTC.

This clone was detected once. The chain combines TRBV3-1 (or the pseudogene TRBV3-2) with TRBJ1-1; 8 bases agree with TRBD1. CDR3 length: 13 residues. The V gene end was trimmed by 4 bases and the J gene end by 4 bases; junction bases not matched to a gene: 2. Germline lookup yields CDR1 LGHDT and CDR2 YNNKEL (reference sequence). The CDR3 coding sequence is TGTGCCAGCAGCCGAACAGGGGGCACTGAAGCTTTCTTT. Translating gives CASSRTGGTEAFF.

The CDR3 DNA is TGTGCCAGCAGCTTCACAGGGGGCGATGAGACCCAGTACTTC. As protein: CASSFTGGDETQYF. The chain joins TRBV7-9 to TRBJ2-5, with TRBD1 identical over 9 bases. Germline CDR1 reads SEHNR; CDR2 reads FQNEAQ (reference sequence). The CDR3 is 14 residues long. The ends lost 3 bases at V and 5 bases at J; junction bases unmatched: 4.

As DNA, the CDR3 is TGTGCCAGCAGCTCCGGGACAGACTATGGCTACACCTTC. Its translation is CASSSGTDYGYTF. The rearrangement joins TRBV7-2 to TRBJ1-2; 7 bases are a match to TRBD1. The CDR3 has 13 residues. The germline V gene has CDR1 SGHTA and CDR2 FQGNSA. The J segment lost 3 bases and the V segment lost 4 bases, leaving 2 bases of the junction unmatched.